These 22 T cell receptor beta chains share one sample of origin, sequenced in a study of CD8+ T cells in alopecia areata. Sequencing used cDNA as its template, made by extracting RNA and reverse transcribing it. Using immunoSEQ multiplex PCR, the repertoire was profiled, and TCRdb retains in-frame clones only, with some absent. Of some 200,000 clones in the sample, 59% were seen once. The material was CD4+ T cells sorted from blood, obtained at week 0. These receptor sequences come from a human donor with alopecia areata.

V usage is TRBV5-1 and J usage is TRBJ1-1; TRBD1 matches at 10 bases. The CDR3 runs 16 residues. Germline V gives CDR1 SGHRS, CDR2 YFSETQ. With 3 bases clipped from V and 0 bases from J, the junction kept 5 bases outside the gene matches. CDR3 nucleotide sequence: TGCGCCAGCAGCTATGGGACAGGGGTCATGAACACTGAAGCTTTCTTT. Residues: CASSYGTGVMNTEAFF.

This rearrangement joins TRBV30 to TRBJ1-5, with D uncertain. The ends were cut back, 0 bases at V and 4 bases at J, with 7 bases in the middle. The CDR3 sequence is 13 residues long. The V gene's germline CDR1 is GTSNPN and CDR2 SVGIG (reference sequence). The CDR3, as DNA: TGTGCCTGGAGTGTAAATGATAATCAGCCCCAGCATTTT. Translating it yields CAWSVNDNQPQHF.

V and J are TRBV11-2 and TRBJ2-2; TRBD1 matches 8 bases. This CDR3 is built from 15 residues. V gave up 3 bases and J gave up 2 bases; unmatched junction bases: 2. From germline, CDR1 is SGHAT and CDR2 FQNNGV. CDR3 nucleotides: TGTGCCAGCAGCTTCAGGGGGCCTAACACCGGGGAGCTGTTTTTT. It encodes CASSFRGPNTGELFF. Based on the CDR3 plus reference TRBV11-2 and TRBJ2-2, the full variable domain is EAGVAQSPRYKIIEKRQSVAFWCNPISGHATLYWYQQILGQGPKLLIQFQNNGVVDDSQLPKDRFSAERLKGVDSTLKIQPAKLEDSAVYLCASSFRGPNTGELFFGEGSRLTVL.

The chain carries TRBV23-1 and TRBJ1-5; the D is unclear. TRBV23-1 is designated an ORF whose function remains uncertain. The CDR3 consists of 14 residues. V was trimmed by 2 bases and J by 8 bases, leaving 13 bases between them. The DNA of the CDR3 is TGCGCCAGCAGTCAAACAGCGGAGGAAAAGCCCCAGCATTTT. Its translation: CASSQTAEEKPQHF.

The V call is TRBV27, the J call TRBJ1-5; 8 positions agree with TRBD1. Trimming at V came to 6 bases and at J to 7 bases, leaving 14 bases not matched to a gene. Germline CDR1 MNHEY, CDR2 SMNVEV (reference sequence). The CDR3 consists of 16 residues. The CDR3: CASRQQGAGLGQPQHF. CDR3 DNA sequence: TGTGCCAGCAGACAGCAGGGGGCGGGACTTGGGCAGCCCCAGCATTTT.

This clone appeared once. The rearrangement joins TRBV30 to TRBJ2-7, with D perhaps TRBD1 (5 bases). The V end was cut by 0 bases, the J end by 6 bases, with 18 bases between. The CDR3 is made up of 15 amino acids. Germline CDR1 and CDR2: GTSNPN and SVGIG (reference sequence). The CDR3 is CAWSVGRARPFEQYF. CDR3 in DNA: TGTGCCTGGAGTGTAGGCAGGGCCCGCCCCTTCGAGCAGTACTTC.

This clone has more than one count but fewer than ten. The V and J genes are TRBV30 and TRBJ1-4, with TRBD1 identical over 9 bases. There are 15 residues in the CDR3. The V segment lost 2 bases and the J segment 7 bases; nucleotides outside the gene matches: 8. Germline V CDR1 and CDR2: GTSNPN, SVGIG (reference sequence). The CDR3 reads CAWSLKTGGSEKLFF. CDR3 bases: TGTGCCTGGAGTCTGAAGACAGGGGGTAGTGAAAAACTGTTTTTT. The variable domain in full, completed from reference TRBV30 and TRBJ1-4, reads SQTIHQWPATLVQPVGSPLSLECTVEGTSNPNLYWYRQAAGRGLQLLFYSVGIGQISSEVPQNLSASRPQDRQFILSSKKLLLSDSGFYLCAWSLKTGGSEKLFFGSGTQLSVL.

CDR3 protein: CASSHGAGYGYTF. The CDR3 region has the DNA TGTGCCAGCAGCCACGGGGCAGGCTATGGCTACACCTTC. The chain has TRBV7-9 and TRBJ1-2; D perhaps matches TRBD1 (5 bases). Germline CDR1 reads SEHNR; CDR2 reads FQNEAQ (reference sequence). V shed 5 bases and J shed 4 bases, with 11 bases lying between them. CDR3 length: 13 residues.

This clone has a handful of counts. The gene calls are TRBV5-1 and TRBJ1-2, with D maybe TRBD1 (5 bases). The V end lost 0 bases, the J end lost 4 bases, and 7 bases lay between the germline ends. The CDR3 loop spans 13 amino acids. The germline CDR1 and CDR2 sequences are SGHRS and YFSETQ. The CDR3, as DNA: TGCGCCAGCAGCTTGGCCGGGGGCTATGGCTACACCTTC. Translating it yields CASSLAGGYGYTF.

V and J are TRBV5-1 and TRBJ1-5; D ambiguous. The CDR3 spans 14 residues. Between the trimmed V and J ends, which lost 4 bases and 9 bases, there was a span of 17 bases. Germline V gives CDR1 SGHRS, CDR2 YFSETQ. CDR3 loop: CASSPNPTPGPQHF. The DNA of the CDR3 is TGCGCCAGCAGCCCTAACCCAACACCTGGGCCCCAGCATTTT.

This clone was detected only a few times. The rearrangement links TRBV4-1 to TRBJ2-2; D is unclear. The CDR3 runs 15 residues. Germline loops: CDR1 MGHRA, CDR2 YSYEKL. The V end lost 2 bases, the J end lost 7 bases, and 14 bases lay between the germline ends. The CDR3 DNA is TGCGCCAGCAGCCAACTAGTCAGACGTCGCGGGGAGCTGTTTTTT. Protein product: CASSQLVRRRGELFF.

This chain links TRBV10-3 with TRBJ2-2; 10 bases map to TRBD1. Trimming cost V 9 bases and J 1 base; bases outside gene matches: 2. The CDR3 runs 14 residues. Germline lookup yields CDR1 ENHRY and CDR2 SYGVKD. The CDR3 DNA is TGTGCCATTGGACAGGGGGTGAACACCGGGGAGCTGTTTTTT. Translated, it gives CAIGQGVNTGELFF.

This clone came up a few times. The rearrangement uses TRBV4-1 and TRBJ2-2; D unclear. The ends were cut back, 0 bases at V and 6 bases at J, with 8 bases in the middle. The CDR3 is 14 amino acids. Germline assignment: CDR1 MGHRA and CDR2 YSYEKL. The CDR3 DNA reads as TGCGCCAGCAGCCAAGATCTTGCGGCCGGGGAGCTGTTTTTT. Translating it yields CASSQDLAAGELFF.

V gene TRBV29-1 combines with J gene TRBJ2-4, with D uncertain. Germline-derived CDR1 and CDR2 are SQVTM and ANQGSEA. V was cut by 0 bases and J by 0 bases, with 9 bases left in between. The CDR3 has 15 amino acids. The DNA for the CDR3 is TGCAGCGTTGAAGATGGCAGGCAAGCCAAAAACATTCAGTACTTC. It encodes CSVEDGRQAKNIQYF.

The sample holds a few counts of this clone. The CDR3 DNA is TGCAGCGTTGAACGGGACAGGGTAGCTTTCTTT. Its protein is CSVERDRVAFF. The gene calls are TRBV29-1 and TRBJ1-1, with 9 bases that match TRBD1. The germline gives CDR1 SQVTM, CDR2 ANQGSEA. V was clipped by 2 bases and J by 10 bases; unmatched bases: 2. There are 11 residues in the CDR3.

This clone was detected only a few times. The V gene is TRBV6-5, the J gene TRBJ2-7; tentative D call: TRBD2 (6 bases). CDR1 and CDR2 (germline): MNHEY, SVGAGI. The CDR3 consists of 15 residues. V was pared by 7 bases and J by 0 bases, with 16 bases between. The CDR3 nucleotides are TGTGCCAGCACCCTAGGGGCGGGGAGCTCCTACGAGCAGTACTTC. Translated, it gives CASTLGAGSSYEQYF.

The gene calls are TRBV23-1 and TRBJ1-5; D ambiguous. TRBV23-1 is marked as an open reading frame, function uncertain. V dropped 0 bases and J dropped 1 base, with 7 bases sitting between them. The CDR3 loop spans 15 amino acids. This CDR3 reads CASSQSEESNQPQHF. CDR3 DNA: TGCGCCAGCAGTCAATCGGAGGAGAGCAATCAGCCCCAGCATTTT.

Of note for this clone: The sample contains more than one DNA sequence encoding this CDR3. This sequence joins TRBV30 and TRBJ1-5; D is uncertain. The germline V gene encodes CDR1 GTSNPN and CDR2 SVGIG (reference sequence). This CDR3 region has 13 residues. Trimming removed 2 bases at V and 0 bases at J, with 5 bases between. CDR3 nucleotides: TGTGCCTGGAGTAGAGATAGCAATCAGCCCCAGCATTTT. Its translation: CAWSRDSNQPQHF.

V is TRBV30 and J is TRBJ2-3, with D possibly being TRBD2 (5 bases). The V end lost 7 bases, the J end lost 0 bases, and 17 bases lay between the germline ends. Germline loops: CDR1 GTSNPN, CDR2 SVGIG (reference sequence). The CDR3 has 15 amino acids. The CDR3 nucleotides read TGTGCCTCCTCAGGACTCTCCTCTAGCACAGATACGCAGTATTTT. Its translation is CASSGLSSSTDTQYF. The full variable domain, completed using reference TRBV30 and TRBJ2-3, is SQTIHQWPATLVQPVGSPLSLECTVEGTSNPNLYWYRQAAGRGLQLLFYSVGIGQISSEVPQNLSASRPQDRQFILSSKKLLLSDSGFYLCASSGLSSSTDTQYFGPGTRLTVL.

The chain links TRBV4-2 to TRBJ1-5; TRBD1 might be the D (5 bases). The CDR3 has 13 residues. V gave up 4 bases and J gave up 10 bases, with 14 bases separating them. The V gene's germline CDR1 is LGHNA and CDR2 YNFKEQ. CDR3 sequence reads: CASSPKDGTPQHF. CDR3 DNA sequence: TGTGCCAGCAGCCCCAAGGATGGGACTCCCCAGCATTTT.

The chain recombines TRBV6-6 with TRBJ1-1; no reliable D call. Germline CDR1 MNHNY, CDR2 SVGAGI (reference sequence). CDR3 length: 12 amino acids. V was shortened by 6 bases and J by 10 bases, with 15 bases between the two germline ends. The CDR3 reads CASSPGVSPAFF. The CDR3 coding sequence is TGTGCCAGCAGCCCGGGAGTTTCCCCAGCTTTCTTT.

This chain links TRBV27 with TRBJ2-5, with 8 bases aligning to TRBD1. Germline trimming cut 4 bases from V and 1 base from J; bases unmatched to any gene: 8. Per germline, CDR1 MNHEY and CDR2 SMNVEV (reference sequence). This CDR3 contains 16 residues. The CDR3 reads CASSSLWTGPQETQYF. As DNA, the CDR3 is TGTGCCAGCAGTTCCCTATGGACAGGGCCCCAAGAGACCCAGTACTTC.